The 8 T cell receptor beta chains below all came from one sample that was sequenced in a study of T cells in Graves' hyperthyroidism and ophthalmopathy. RNA transcripts gave rise to amplified TCR beta CDR3 regions. First-round RT-PCR targeting the TCR CDR3 was performed with the HTBI primer set. Each CDR3 protein gets one entry after TCRdb re-called the multiplex PCR reads with MiXCR. Found here are roughly 500,000 distinct CDR3 sequences, 46% of them singletons; the top ten hold around 47%. Sequenced input: peripheral blood or thyroid tissue (not recorded which). Every receptor here comes from an adult woman with Graves' disease, either hyperthyroidism or ophthalmopathy (not recorded which).

The CDR3 DNA reads as TGTGCCAGCACCCGGGACAGGAACACCGGGGAGCTGTTTTTT. It encodes CASTRDRNTGELFF. The chain carries TRBV6-1 and TRBJ2-2; the match to TRBD1 covers 7 bases. The CDR3 extends over 14 amino acids. The trim removed 7 bases at V and 1 base at J, leaving 3 bases unmatched. The germline gives CDR1 MNHNS, CDR2 SASEGT.

V gene TRBV29-1 combines with J gene TRBJ1-2, with 10 bases that match TRBD1. CDR3 size: 13 residues. Germline assignment: CDR1 SQVTM and CDR2 ANQGSEA. V dropped 6 bases and J dropped 7; count of bases not matched to a gene: 8. The CDR3 DNA reads as TGCAGCGTAAGGACAGGGGGGGAATCTGGCTACACCTTC. It yields the protein CSVRTGGESGYTF.

The chain recombines TRBV5-6 with TRBJ2-7; D might be TRBD1 or TRBD2, each matching 5 bases. Germline lookup yields CDR1 SGHDT and CDR2 YYEEEE. The CDR3 is 14 amino acids. Trimming took off 4 bases at V and 3 bases at J, with 14 bases between the two ends. The CDR3 protein is CASSPGTEYYEQYF. In DNA form, the CDR3 reads TGTGCCAGCAGCCCAGGGACCGAATACTACGAGCAGTACTTC.

There are many counts of this clonotype. The chain is built from TRBV20-1 and TRBJ2-7; TRBD2 matches 8 bases. CDR3 size: 15 residues. V lost 5 bases, J lost 3 bases, and 12 bases stayed unmatched. Germline V gene lookup returns CDR1 DFQATT and CDR2 SNEGSKA (reference sequence). CDR3 sequence reads: CSAAPRGRLVYEQYF. The CDR3 region has the DNA TGCAGTGCTGCCCCTCGCGGGAGGCTGGTCTACGAGCAGTACTTC.

This clonotype was seen many times. CDR3 in DNA: TGCAGTGCGGCCGGGACTAGCGGGATGGAGACCCAGTACTTC. Its protein is CSAAGTSGMETQYF. The V gene is TRBV20-1, the J gene TRBJ2-5; 13 bases line up with TRBD2. Germline CDR1 is DFQATT and CDR2 is SNEGSKA (reference sequence). J was trimmed by 5 bases and V by 6 bases; bases with no gene match: 6. This CDR3 has 14 residues.

This sequence joins TRBV7-2 and TRBJ2-6, with TRBD1 matching over 12 bases. This CDR3 has 18 amino acids. V was pared by 2 bases and J by 3 bases, with 5 bases of the junction left unmatched. Germline V gene lookup returns CDR1 SGHTA and CDR2 FQGNSA. The DNA for the CDR3 is TGTGCCAGCAGCTTACCGGGACAGGGGGCGCATGGGGCCAACGTCCTGACTTTC. It yields the protein CASSLPGQGAHGANVLTF.

The chain uses TRBV15 and TRBJ1-5; 11 bases map to TRBD1. This CDR3 comprises 17 residues. Germline V gives CDR1 LNHNV, CDR2 YYDKDF (reference sequence). The junction had 8 bases not matched to a gene; V was cut back by 0 bases and J by 7 bases. Here the CDR3 reads CATSRDSGTGGWQPQHF. CDR3 nucleotides: TGTGCCACCAGCAGAGATAGCGGGACAGGGGGTTGGCAGCCCCAGCATTTT.

The rearrangement uses TRBV10-2 and TRBJ1-2, with D possibly being TRBD1 (6 bases). Germline CDR1 is WSHSY and CDR2 is SAAADI. The CDR3 length is 17 residues. V shed 0 bases and J shed 6 bases, with 20 bases lying between them. This chain's CDR3 is CASSESWDTSGDDGYTF. The CDR3 nucleotides read TGCGCCAGCAGTGAGTCTTGGGACACTTCCGGGGACGATGGCTACACCTTC.